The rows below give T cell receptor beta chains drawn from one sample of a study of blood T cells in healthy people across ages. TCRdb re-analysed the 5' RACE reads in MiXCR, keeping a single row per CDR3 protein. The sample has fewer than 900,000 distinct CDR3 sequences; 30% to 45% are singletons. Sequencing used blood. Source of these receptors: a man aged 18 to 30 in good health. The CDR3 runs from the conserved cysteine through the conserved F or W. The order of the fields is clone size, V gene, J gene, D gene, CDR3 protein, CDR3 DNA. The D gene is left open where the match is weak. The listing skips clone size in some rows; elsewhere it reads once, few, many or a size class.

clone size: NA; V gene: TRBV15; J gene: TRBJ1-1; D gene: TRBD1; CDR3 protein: CATSRNRGWTEAFF; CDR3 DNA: TGTGCCACCAGCAGAAACAGGGGTTGGACTGAAGCTTTCTTT
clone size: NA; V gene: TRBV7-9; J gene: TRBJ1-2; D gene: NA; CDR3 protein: CASSLGAGPGYTF; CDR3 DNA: TGTGCCAGCAGCTTAGGGGCGGGGCCCGGCTACACCTTC
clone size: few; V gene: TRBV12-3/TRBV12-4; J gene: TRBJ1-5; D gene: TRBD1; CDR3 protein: CASRKTGGNQPQHF; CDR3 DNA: TGTGCCAGCAGAAAGACAGGGGGCAATCAGCCCCAGCATTTT
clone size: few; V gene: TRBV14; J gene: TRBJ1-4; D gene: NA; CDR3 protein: CASMRGRNEKLFF; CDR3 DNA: TGTGCCAGCATGCGGGGACGTAATGAAAAACTGTTTTTT
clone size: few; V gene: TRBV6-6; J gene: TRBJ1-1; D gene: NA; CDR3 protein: CASSPKGAEAFF; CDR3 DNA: TGTGCCAGCAGCCCAAAAGGGGCTGAAGCTTTCTTT
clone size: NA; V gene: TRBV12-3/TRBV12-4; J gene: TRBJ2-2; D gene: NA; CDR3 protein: CASILSSGELFF; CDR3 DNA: TGTGCCAGCATTTTAAGCTCCGGGGAGCTGTTTTTT
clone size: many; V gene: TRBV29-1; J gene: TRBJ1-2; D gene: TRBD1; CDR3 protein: CSGRTGGYGYTF; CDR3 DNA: TGCAGCGGCCGGACAGGGGGCTACGGCTACACCTTC
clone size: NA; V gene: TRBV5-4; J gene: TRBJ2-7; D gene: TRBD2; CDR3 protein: CASSRERDEQYF; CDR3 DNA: TGTGCCAGCAGCCGCGAGCGGGATGAGCAGTACTTC
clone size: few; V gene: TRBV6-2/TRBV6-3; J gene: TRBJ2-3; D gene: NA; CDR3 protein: CASSYPDAERGTQYF; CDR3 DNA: TGTGCCAGCAGTTACCCGGACGCCGAGAGGGGTACGCAGTATTTT
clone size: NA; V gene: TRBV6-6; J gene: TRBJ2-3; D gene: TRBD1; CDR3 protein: CASSYPQGGTDTQYF; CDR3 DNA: TGTGCCAGCAGTTACCCGCAGGGGGGCACAGATACGCAGTATTTT
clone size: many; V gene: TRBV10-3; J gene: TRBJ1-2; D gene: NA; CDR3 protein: CAISARTDGYTF; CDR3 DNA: TGTGCCATCAGTGCGCGTACCGATGGCTACACCTTC
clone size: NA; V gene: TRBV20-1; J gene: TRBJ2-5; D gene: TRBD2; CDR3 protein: CSARNLAEQETQYF; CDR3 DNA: TGCAGTGCTAGGAACCTAGCGGAACAAGAGACCCAGTACTTC
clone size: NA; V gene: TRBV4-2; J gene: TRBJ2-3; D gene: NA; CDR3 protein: CASSQEGLIGTSHTDTQYF; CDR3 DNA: TGTGCCAGCAGCCAAGAGGGGTTAATTGGGACCTCCCACACAGATACGCAGTATTTT
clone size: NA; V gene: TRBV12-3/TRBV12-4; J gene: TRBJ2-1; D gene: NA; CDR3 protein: CASSPTDLRGQFF; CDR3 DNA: TGTGCCAGCAGTCCCACAGATCTTAGGGGGCAGTTCTTC
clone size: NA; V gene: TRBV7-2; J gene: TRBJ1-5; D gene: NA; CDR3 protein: CASSSRYTQPQHF; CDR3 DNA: TGTGCCAGCAGCTCAAGATACACTCAGCCCCAGCATTTT
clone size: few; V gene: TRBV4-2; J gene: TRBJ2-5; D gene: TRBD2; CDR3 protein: CASSQDWSGAGEETQYF; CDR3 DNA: TGTGCCAGCAGCCAAGATTGGAGCGGGGCGGGTGAAGAGACCCAGTACTTC
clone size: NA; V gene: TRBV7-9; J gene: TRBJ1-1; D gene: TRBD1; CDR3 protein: CASRTGFTEAFF; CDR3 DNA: TGTGCCAGCAGGACAGGGTTCACTGAAGCTTTCTTT
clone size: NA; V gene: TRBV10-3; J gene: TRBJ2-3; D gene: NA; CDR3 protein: CASLGPNTDTQYF; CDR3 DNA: TGTGCCAGCCTCGGGCCTAACACAGATACGCAGTATTTT
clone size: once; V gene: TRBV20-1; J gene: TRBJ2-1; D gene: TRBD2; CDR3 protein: CSARSASGADEQFF; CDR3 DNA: TGCAGTGCTAGATCCGCTAGCGGGGCGGATGAGCAGTTCTTC
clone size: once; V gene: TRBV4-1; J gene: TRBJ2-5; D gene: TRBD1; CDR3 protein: CASSQISGGGETQYF; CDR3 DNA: TGCGCCAGCAGCCAAATCTCAGGGGGTGGGGAGACCCAGTACTTC
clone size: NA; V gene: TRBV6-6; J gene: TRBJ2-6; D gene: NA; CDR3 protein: CASSPYSGANVPTF; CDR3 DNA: TGTGCCAGCAGTCCCTACTCTGGGGCCAACGTCCCGACTTTC
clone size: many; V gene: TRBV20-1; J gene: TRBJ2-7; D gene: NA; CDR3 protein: CSARTGGTYEQYF; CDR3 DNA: TGCAGTGCTAGGACCGGAGGAACCTACGAGCAGTACTTC
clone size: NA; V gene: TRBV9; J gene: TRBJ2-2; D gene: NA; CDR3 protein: CASSGKQGSGELFF; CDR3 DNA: TGTGCCAGCAGCGGAAAGCAGGGTTCCGGGGAGCTGTTTTTT
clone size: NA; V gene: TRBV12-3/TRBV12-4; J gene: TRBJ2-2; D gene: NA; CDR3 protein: CASSLVLGDDDTGELFF; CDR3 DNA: TGTGCCAGCAGTCTAGTTCTAGGGGACGACGACACCGGGGAGCTGTTTTTT
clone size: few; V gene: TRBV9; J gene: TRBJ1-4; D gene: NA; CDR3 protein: CASSAGQGEGEKLFF; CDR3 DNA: TGTGCCAGCAGCGCGGGGCAGGGCGAGGGTGAAAAACTGTTTTTT
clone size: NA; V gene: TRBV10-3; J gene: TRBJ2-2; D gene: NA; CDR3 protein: CAISGRDGQLRELFF; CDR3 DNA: TGTGCCATCAGTGGCCGGGACGGACAGCTCCGGGAGCTGTTTTTT
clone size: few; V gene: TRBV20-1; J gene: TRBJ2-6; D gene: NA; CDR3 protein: CSARSGYGANVLTF; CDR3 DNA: TGCAGTGCTCGGTCGGGGTACGGGGCCAACGTCCTGACTTTC
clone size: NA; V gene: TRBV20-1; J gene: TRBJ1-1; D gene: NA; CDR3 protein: CSGIPGQEAFF; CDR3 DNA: TGCAGTGGCATCCCCGGACAGGAAGCTTTCTTT
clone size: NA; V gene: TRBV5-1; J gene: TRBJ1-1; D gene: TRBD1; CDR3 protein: CASSLFTGGTEAFF; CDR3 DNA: TGCGCCAGCAGCTTATTCACAGGGGGCACTGAAGCTTTCTTT
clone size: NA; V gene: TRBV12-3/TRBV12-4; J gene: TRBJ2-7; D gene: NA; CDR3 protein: CASSYGRGVHEQYF; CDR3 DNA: TGTGCCAGCAGTTATGGGCGCGGTGTCCACGAGCAGTACTTC
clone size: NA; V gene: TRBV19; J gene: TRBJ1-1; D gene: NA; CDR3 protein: CASSIGGLETEAFF; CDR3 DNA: TGTGCCAGTAGTATCGGGGGGCTGGAGACTGAAGCTTTCTTT
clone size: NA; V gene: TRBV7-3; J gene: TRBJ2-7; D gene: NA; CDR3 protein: CASSLTGGRLGEQYF; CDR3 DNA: TGTGCCAGCAGCTTAACGGGGGGGCGATTGGGAGAGCAGTACTTC
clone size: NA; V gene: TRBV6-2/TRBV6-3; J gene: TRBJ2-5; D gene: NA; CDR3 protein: CASSYSHRGRIRETQYF; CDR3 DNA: TGTGCCAGCAGTTACTCTCACCGAGGCAGGATTCGGGAGACCCAGTACTTC
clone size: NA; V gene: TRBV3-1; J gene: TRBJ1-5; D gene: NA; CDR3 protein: CASSQGTGGHQPQHF; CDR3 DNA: TGTGCCAGCAGCCAAGGCACAGGAGGACATCAGCCCCAGCATTTT
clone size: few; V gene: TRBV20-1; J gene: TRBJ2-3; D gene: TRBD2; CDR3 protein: CSALGLAGGRSTDTQYF; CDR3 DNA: TGCAGTGCTCTAGGACTAGCGGGGGGGCGAAGCACAGATACGCAGTATTTT
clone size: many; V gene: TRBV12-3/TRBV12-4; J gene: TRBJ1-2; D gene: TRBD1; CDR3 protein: CASSPRTGGGYTF; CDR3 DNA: TGTGCCAGCAGTCCGCGGACAGGGGGTGGCTACACCTTC
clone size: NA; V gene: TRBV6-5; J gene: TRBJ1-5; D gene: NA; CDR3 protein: CASSLARGSPQHF; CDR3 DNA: TGTGCCAGCAGCCTGGCCAGGGGATCGCCCCAGCATTTT
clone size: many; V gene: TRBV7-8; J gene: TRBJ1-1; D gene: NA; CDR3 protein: CASGLNGGTVTEAFF; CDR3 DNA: TGTGCCAGCGGACTGAACGGGGGGACGGTCACTGAAGCTTTCTTT
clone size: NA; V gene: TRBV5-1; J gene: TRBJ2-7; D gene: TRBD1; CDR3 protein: CASAEGTGKFHYEQYF; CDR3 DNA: TGCGCCAGCGCCGAAGGGACAGGGAAGTTTCACTACGAGCAGTACTTC
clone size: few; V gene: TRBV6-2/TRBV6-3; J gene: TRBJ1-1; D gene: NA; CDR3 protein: CASSYGPNTEAFF; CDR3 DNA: TGTGCCAGCAGCTACGGACCGAACACTGAAGCTTTCTTT
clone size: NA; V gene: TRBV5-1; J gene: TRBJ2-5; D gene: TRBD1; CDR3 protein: CASSGGTGEETQYF; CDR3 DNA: TGCGCCAGCAGCGGAGGGACAGGGGAAGAGACCCAGTACTTC
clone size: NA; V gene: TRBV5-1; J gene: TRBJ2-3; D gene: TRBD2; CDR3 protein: CASSSSPQRGGQDTQYF; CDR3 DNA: TGCGCCAGCAGCTCCTCTCCCCAGCGGGGGGGGCAGGATACGCAGTATTTT
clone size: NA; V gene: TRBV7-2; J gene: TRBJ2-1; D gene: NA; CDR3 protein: CASSFDRNEQFF; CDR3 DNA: TGTGCCAGCAGCTTTGACCGCAATGAGCAGTTCTTC
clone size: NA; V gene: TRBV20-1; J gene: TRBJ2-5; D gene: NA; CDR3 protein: CSARDPVGTETQYF; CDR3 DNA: TGCAGTGCTAGAGATCCGGTCGGGACAGAGACCCAGTACTTC
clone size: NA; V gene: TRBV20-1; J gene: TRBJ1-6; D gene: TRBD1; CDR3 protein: CSGYTGGDSPLHF; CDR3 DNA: TGCAGTGGTTATACAGGGGGCGATTCACCCCTCCACTTT
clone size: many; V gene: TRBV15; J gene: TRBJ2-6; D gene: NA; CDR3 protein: CATSRDDSGANVLTF; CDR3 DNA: TGTGCCACCAGCAGAGATGACTCTGGGGCCAACGTCCTGACTTTC
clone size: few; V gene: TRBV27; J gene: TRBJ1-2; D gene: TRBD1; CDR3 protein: CASSFTPTGNGYTF; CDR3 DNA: TGTGCCAGCAGTTTCACCCCGACAGGGAATGGCTACACCTTC
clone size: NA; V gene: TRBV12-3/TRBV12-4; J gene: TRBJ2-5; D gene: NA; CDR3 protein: CASSLVTGWTQYF; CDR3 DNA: TGTGCCAGCAGTTTGGTAACTGGGTGGACCCAGTACTTC
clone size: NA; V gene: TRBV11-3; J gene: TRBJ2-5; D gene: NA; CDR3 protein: CASSPSAGIFNEQYF; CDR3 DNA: TGTGCCAGCAGCCCTAGTGCTGGGATATTCAATGAGCAGTACTTC
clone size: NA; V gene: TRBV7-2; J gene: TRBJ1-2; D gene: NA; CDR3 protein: CASSLPGPAYGYTF; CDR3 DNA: TGTGCCAGCAGCTTACCCGGGCCAGCTTATGGCTACACCTTC
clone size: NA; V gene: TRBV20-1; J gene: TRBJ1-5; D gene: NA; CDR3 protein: CSARDRRGGNQPQHF; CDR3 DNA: TGCAGTGCTAGAGATCGGAGGGGCGGCAATCAGCCCCAGCATTTT
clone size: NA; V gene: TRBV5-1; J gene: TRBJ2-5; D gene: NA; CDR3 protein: CASSLGGHDSQETQYF; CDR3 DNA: TGCGCCAGCAGCTTGGGGGGGCATGACAGTCAAGAGACCCAGTACTTC
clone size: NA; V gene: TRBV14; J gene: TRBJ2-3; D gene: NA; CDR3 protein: CASSLLTGGDTDTQYF; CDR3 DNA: TGTGCCAGCAGCCTACTGACCGGAGGGGATACAGATACGCAGTATTTT